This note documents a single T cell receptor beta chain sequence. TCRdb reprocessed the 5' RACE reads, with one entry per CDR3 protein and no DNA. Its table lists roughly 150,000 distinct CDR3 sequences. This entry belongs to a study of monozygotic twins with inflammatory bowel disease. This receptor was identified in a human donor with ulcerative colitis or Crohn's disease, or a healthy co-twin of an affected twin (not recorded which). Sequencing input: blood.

CDR3 region: CASSSQNRRDTEAFF. V gene TRBV7-2 combines with J gene TRBJ1-1; TCRdb's D call, TRBD1, is unchecked because there is no DNA. The CDR3 totals 15 residues. Looked up from germline, CDR1 is SGHTA and CDR2 is FQGNSA. The full variable domain, rest sourced from reference TRBV7-2 and TRBJ1-1, is GAGVSQSPSNKVTEKGKDVELRCDPISGHTALYWYRQSLGQGLEFLIYFQGNSAPDKSGLPSDRFSAERTGGSVSTLTIQRTQQEDSAVYLCASSSQNRRDTEAFFGQGTRLTVV.